The 21 T cell receptor beta chains in this list originate from one sample, sequenced in a study of beta chain features in type 1 diabetes. cDNA synthesis used the whole RNA isolate, giving expressed TCRB sequences. Clones were sequenced by immunoSEQ multiplex PCR, and TCRdb holds only the in-frame ones, with some missing. This table has about 140,000 clones, less than 8.5% appearing once. The sequenced sample was central memory CD4+ T cells from blood. All receptors derive from a woman in her twenties or thirties in good health.

This clone was detected a few times. CDR3 amino acids: CASSFGTSLKTQYF. CDR3 in DNA: TGTGCCAGCAGCTTTGGGACTAGCCTAAAGACCCAGTACTTC. The chain is built from TRBV7-2 and TRBJ2-5; 9 nucleotides align to TRBD2. Per the germline V gene, CDR1 is SGHTA and CDR2 is FQGNSA. The CDR3 runs 14 residues. Trimming removed 3 bases from V and 6 bases from J; junction bases left unmatched: 5.

This clone was counted between two and nine times. V and J are TRBV27 and TRBJ1-2; the D gene is possibly TRBD1 (6 bases). V lost 2 bases and J 3 bases, leaving 16 bases between the germline ends. The germline CDR1 and CDR2 sequences are MNHEY and SMNVEV (reference sequence). CDR3 size: 16 residues. The CDR3 sequence: CASSLMGTQGYYGYTF. The CDR3 nucleotides are TGTGCCAGCAGTTTAATGGGCACACAGGGTTACTATGGCTACACCTTC.

The chain carries TRBV25-1 and TRBJ2-7, with TRBD1 matching over 9 bases. Looked up from germline, CDR1 is MGHDK and CDR2 is SYGVNS. There are 16 residues in the CDR3. V shed 3 bases, J shed 3 bases, and the junction held 9 bases outside the gene matches. CDR3 sequence (DNA): TGTGCCAGCAGTGACACAGGGGGCCCGACGGGCTACGAGCAGTACTTC. Residues: CASSDTGGPTGYEQYF.

This clone was counted between two and nine times. This chain links TRBV9 with TRBJ2-1; TRBD2 matches at 8 bases. Germline CDR1 is SGDLS and CDR2 is YYNGEE. V dropped 1 base and J dropped 9; count of bases not matched to a gene: 9. This CDR3 is built from 15 residues. CDR3 amino acids: CASSVSLAGAAEQFF. The DNA of the CDR3 is TGTGCCAGCAGCGTAAGTCTAGCGGGTGCCGCTGAGCAGTTCTTC.

This clone was picked up a small number of times. J is TRBJ2-2 and V is TRBV29-1; 7 bases agree with TRBD1. CDR3 length: 15 amino acids. Trimming cost V 3 bases and J 4 bases; bases outside gene matches: 8. Germline loops: CDR1 SQVTM, CDR2 ANQGSEA. The CDR3 sequence: CSVDSTKGATGELFF. In DNA form, the CDR3 reads TGCAGCGTTGATAGTACTAAGGGGGCCACCGGGGAGCTGTTTTTT.

This clone was seen a few times. The chain carries TRBV18 and TRBJ2-7, with D possibly TRBD1 on 5 matching bases. Trimming removed 1 base at V and 3 bases at J, with 13 bases between. Germline lookup yields CDR1 KGHSH and CDR2 LQKENI. The CDR3 is 15 residues long. The CDR3 coding sequence is TGTGCCAGCTCACCACGCCAGGGTCAAGGCTACGAGCAGTACTTC. Its translation: CASSPRQGQGYEQYF. The whole variable domain, remainder taken from reference TRBV18 and TRBJ2-7, is NAGVMQNPRHLVRRRGQEARLRCSPMKGHSHVYWYRQLPEEGLKFMVYLQKENIIDESGMPKERFSAEFPKEGPSILRIQQVVRGDSAAYFCASSPRQGQGYEQYFGPGTRLTVT.

The chain is built from TRBV9 and TRBJ2-3, with a possible D match to TRBD1 (5 bases). The ends were cut back, 3 bases at V and 2 bases at J, with 10 bases in the middle. Looked up from germline, CDR1 is SGDLS and CDR2 is YYNGEE. CDR3 length: 14 residues. The CDR3 sequence: CASSDGHYTDTQYF. In nucleotides, the CDR3 is TGTGCCAGCAGCGACGGACACTACACAGATACGCAGTATTTT.

This clone came up a few times. The chain uses TRBV19 and TRBJ2-7; the D gene is possibly TRBD1 (6 bases). Germline CDR1 and CDR2: LNHDA and SQIVND (reference sequence). The CDR3 consists of 15 residues. Trimming pared 6 bases from V and 0 bases from J, leaving 15 bases between. The chain's CDR3 is CASSPQGRISYEQYF. In nucleotides, the CDR3 is TGTGCCAGTAGCCCGCAGGGGCGAATCTCCTACGAGCAGTACTTC. Using reference TRBV19 and TRBJ2-7 for the parts outside the CDR3, the full variable domain is DGGITQSPKYLFRKEGQNVTLSCEQNLNHDAMYWYRQDPGQGLRLIYYSQIVNDFQKGDIAEGYSVSREKKESFPLTVTSAQKNPTAFYLCASSPQGRISYEQYFGPGTRLTVT.

In this sample, this clone turned up many times. The chain uses TRBV6-4 and TRBJ2-1; TRBD2 aligns across 9 bases. V lost 3 bases, J lost 0 bases, and 0 bases stayed unmatched. The CDR3 runs 15 residues. Germline V CDR1 and CDR2: MRHNA, SNTAGT. As DNA, the CDR3 is TGTGCCAGCAGTGAGCGGGAGGGCTCCTACAATGAGCAGTTCTTC. It translates to CASSEREGSYNEQFF.

This clone was seen at least ten times. J is TRBJ2-1 and V is TRBV11-1; perhaps TRBD2 as D (6 bases). CDR1 is SGHAT, CDR2 FQDESV, per germline (reference sequence). This CDR3 is 15 amino acids long. Trimming shortened V by 1 base and J by 4 bases, and 11 bases separated the two germline ends. The CDR3 sequence is CASSLGREFYNEQFF. CDR3 nucleotide sequence: TGTGCCAGCAGCTTAGGGAGGGAGTTTTACAATGAGCAGTTCTTC.

This clone was seen only a few times. The CDR3: CANPKDREGQLSSREQFF. Here the CDR3 DNA reads TGTGCCAACCCCAAGGACCGGGAGGGCCAACTATCGTCGCGTGAGCAGTTCTTC. The chain employs TRBV9 and TRBJ2-1, with 8 bases matching TRBD2. CDR3 length equals 18 residues. CDR1 and CDR2 (germline): SGDLS, YYNGEE. J gave up 9 bases and V 9 bases, and 26 bases lay outside the gene matches.

The chain recombines TRBV6-1 with TRBJ2-5; tentatively, D is TRBD1 (6 bases). Germline assignment: CDR1 MNHNS and CDR2 SASEGT. V was clipped by 7 bases and J by 1 base, with 13 bases between them. CDR3 length: 14 residues. The CDR3 bases are TGTGCCAGCATTAAACAGGGAACCCAAGAGACCCAGTACTTC. Translating it yields CASIKQGTQETQYF.

This clone was counted between two and nine times. This sequence joins TRBV7-2 and TRBJ2-1, with D possibly matching TRBD2 (6 bases). The CDR3 has 17 residues. V lost 2 bases to trimming and J lost 0 bases, with 14 bases between them. Germline V gene data show CDR1 as SGHTA and CDR2 as FQGNSA. The CDR3 sequence is CASSLMAGWGSYNEQFF. The CDR3, as DNA: TGTGCCAGCAGCTTAATGGCGGGATGGGGCTCCTACAATGAGCAGTTCTTC.

The V and J genes are TRBV18 and TRBJ2-2; D is undetermined. The CDR3 has 15 amino acids. Per germline, CDR1 KGHSH and CDR2 LQKENI. The V and J ends lost 4 bases and 3 bases respectively, with 12 bases between them. The CDR3 region has the DNA TGTGCCAGCTCACACGCAGAATCACACACCGGGGAGCTGTTTTTT. Translating it yields CASSHAESHTGELFF.

This clone has just a few counts. The chain recombines TRBV9 with TRBJ2-1; TRBD2 might be the D (6 bases). Trimming stripped 3 bases from V and 2 bases from J, with 12 bases between. This CDR3 comprises 15 residues. The V gene's germline CDR1 is SGDLS and CDR2 YYNGEE. Written as DNA, the CDR3 is TGTGCCAGCAGCGCTAGCGTCTCGACCTACAATGAGCAGTTCTTC. It specifies CASSASVSTYNEQFF.

This clone was observed a few times. The chain combines TRBV28 with TRBJ1-2; tentatively, D is TRBD1 (6 bases). This CDR3 region has 14 residues. In germline, CDR1 is MDHEN, CDR2 SYDVKM. The V gene lost 6 bases and the J gene lost 5 bases, with 16 bases spanning the gap. The CDR3 sequence: CASRQGQGIYGYTF. CDR3 nucleotide sequence: TGTGCCAGCAGACAAGGGCAGGGGATTTATGGCTACACCTTC.

The CDR3 DNA follows: TGTGCCAGCAGCTTGGGGCGGTCGGGGTACAATGAGCAGTTCTTC. It translates to CASSLGRSGYNEQFF. V and J are TRBV5-4 and TRBJ2-1; possible D gene TRBD2, 5 bases. Germline CDR1 is SGHNT and CDR2 is YYREEE (reference sequence). This CDR3 spans 15 amino acids. Trimming took 0 bases from V and 4 from J, leaving 11 bases between them.

This clone was seen a few times. The CDR3 sequence: CTSRTGWYTEAFF. Written as DNA, the CDR3 is TGCACCAGCCGGACAGGCTGGTACACTGAAGCTTTCTTT. The chain joins TRBV1 to TRBJ1-1; no DNA check was done on the table's D call, TRBD1. TRBV1 is a recognized pseudogene. This CDR3 has 13 residues.

The gene calls are TRBV25-1 and TRBJ2-6; D uncertain. CDR3 length equals 18 residues. In germline, CDR1 is MGHDK, CDR2 SYGVNS. Deletions cut 6 bases from V and 0 bases from J, with 18 bases between. CDR3 bases: TGTGCCAGCAGCCCCCTTACTACACGATTCTCTGGGGCCAACGTCCTGACTTTC. Residues: CASSPLTTRFSGANVLTF. Based on the CDR3 plus reference TRBV25-1 and TRBJ2-6, the full variable domain is EADIYQTPRYLVIGTGKKITLECSQTMGHDKMYWYQQDPGMELHLIHYSYGVNSTEKGDLSSESTVSRIRTEHFPLTLESARPSHTSQYLCASSPLTTRFSGANVLTFGAGSRLTVL.

In its sample, this clone was seen many times. This chain links TRBV28 with TRBJ2-7; D might be TRBD1 (5 bases). In germline, CDR1 is MDHEN, CDR2 SYDVKM. The CDR3 totals 11 residues. The V and J ends lost 7 bases and 2 bases respectively, with 6 bases between them. The CDR3, as DNA: TGTGCCAGCAAGGGGACCTACGAGCAGTACTTC. The encoded protein is CASKGTYEQYF.

The chain links TRBV2 to TRBJ1-2; tentatively, D is TRBD1 (5 bases). This CDR3 spans 15 amino acids. The germline gives CDR1 SNHLY, CDR2 FYNNEI. Trimming took 6 bases from V and 2 from J, leaving 16 bases between them. CDR3: CASRAAQGLNYGYTF. The CDR3 DNA reads TGTGCCAGCAGGGCGGCCCAGGGACTGAACTATGGCTACACCTTC.